This T cell receptor (beta chain) was captured by sequencing in a study of T cells in Graves' hyperthyroidism and ophthalmopathy. From RNA transcripts, TCR beta CDR3 regions were amplified. The primer set for the first-round RT-PCR of the TCR CDR3 was HTBI. A single record per CDR3 protein comes from TCRdb applying MiXCR to the multiplex PCR reads. The data show a few hundred thousand distinct CDR3 sequences, with around 16% seen just once and around an eighth held by the top ten. This CDR3 contains 14 residues. CDR1 and CDR2 (germline): SGDLS, YYNGEE. Trimming removed 3 bases at V and 4 bases at J, with 13 bases between.

The clonotype originates from a woman aged 18-35 years with Graves' hyperthyroidism. Sequencing was done on a sample of blood. The V gene is TRBV9, the J gene TRBJ1-1; maybe TRBD1 (6 bases). In nucleotides, the CDR3 is TGTGCCAGCAGCGCCAGGGGTTTGGGCACTGAAGCTTTCTTT. Translated, it gives CASSARGLGTEAFF.